The 8 T cell receptor beta chains in this list originate from one sample, sequenced in a study of blood T cell dynamics during melanoma immunotherapy. The repertoire was sequenced with immunoSEQ multiplex PCR; TCRdb's copy has only in-frame clones and lacks some. The table records a few thousand clones, just under 80% of them present only once. Time point denoted: week 3, after first cycle of checkpoint inhibitor. The sequencing here drew on blood, taken from a patient treated with checkpoint blockade. The receptors stem from a human donor with melanoma.

The chain has TRBV30 and TRBJ1-6; D may be TRBD1 (5 bases). Germline CDR1 GTSNPN, CDR2 SVGIG (reference sequence). The CDR3 has 12 residues. Trimming removed 8 bases from V and 8 bases from J, with 13 bases in between. The CDR3 DNA reads TGTGCCCGAGGGGACGGGTATTCACCCCTCCACTTT. It specifies CARGDGYSPLHF.

This chain uses TRBV2 with TRBJ1-1; 7 bases are shared with TRBD1. CDR3 size: 14 residues. Losses at the gene ends were 6 bases for V and 11 bases for J; bases not matched to a gene: 15. Per the germline V gene, CDR1 is SNHLY and CDR2 is FYNNEI. The CDR3 is CASRTQGTAIFAFF. The CDR3 nucleotides read TGTGCCAGCAGAACACAGGGGACTGCCATATTTGCTTTCTTT.

This sequence joins TRBV19 and TRBJ2-2; 7 positions agree with TRBD1. The ends lost 5 bases at V and 5 bases at J; junction bases unmatched: 8. The CDR3 covers 15 residues. Germline CDR1 LNHDA, CDR2 SQIVND (reference sequence). The CDR3 spells CASSFSLQGTGELFF. The DNA for the CDR3 is TGTGCCAGTAGTTTTTCACTACAGGGGACCGGGGAGCTGTTTTTT.

The rearrangement links TRBV9 to TRBJ2-3, with D unresolved. Germline values: CDR1 SGDLS, CDR2 YYNGEE. CDR3 length: 13 residues. With 2 bases removed from V and 4 bases from J, the gap between germline ends came to 8 bases. The CDR3 sequence: CASSVAAPDTQYF. The CDR3 bases are TGTGCCAGCAGCGTTGCAGCGCCAGATACGCAGTATTTT.

This clone has a handful of counts. V gene TRBV19 combines with J gene TRBJ1-6; 9 bases are shared with TRBD1. The CDR3 has 19 amino acids. The germline gives CDR1 LNHDA, CDR2 SQIVND (reference sequence). V trimming: 8 bases; J trimming: 0 bases; junction bases outside the gene matches: 14. CDR3 DNA sequence: TGTGCCAGTCAGGGAACGGACAGGGGAAGGAGCTCCTATAATTCACCCCTCCACTTT. Its protein product is CASQGTDRGRSSYNSPLHF.

The chain recombines TRBV18 with TRBJ1-4, with 7 bases that match TRBD1. J gave up 5 bases and V 4 bases, and 7 bases lay outside the gene matches. This CDR3 is 15 amino acids long. The V gene's germline CDR1 is KGHSH and CDR2 LQKENI. CDR3 in amino acids: CASSQPGQPNEKLFF. The CDR3 DNA reads as TGTGCCAGCTCACAACCGGGACAGCCGAATGAAAAACTGTTTTTT.

This clone was counted a single time. The DNA for the CDR3 is TGTGCCAGCAGCTTAGGGGGGACAGATACGCAGTATTTT. Translation: CASSLGGTDTQYF. This rearrangement joins TRBV7-9 to TRBJ2-3; D is tentatively TRBD1 or TRBD2 (5 bases each). Per the germline V gene, CDR1 is SEHNR and CDR2 is FQNEAQ (reference sequence). With 1 base removed from V and 3 bases from J, the gap between germline ends came to 5 bases. The CDR3 is 13 residues long.

The J gene is TRBJ2-6, the V gene TRBV11-2, with D possibly matching TRBD2 (5 bases). Germline assignment: CDR1 SGHAT and CDR2 FQNNGV. Between the trimmed V and J ends, which lost 3 bases and 0 bases, there was a span of 6 bases. The CDR3 loop spans 15 amino acids. CDR3 bases: TGTGCCAGCAGCTTGGGGAGCTCTGGGGCCAACGTCCTGACTTTC. Protein: CASSLGSSGANVLTF.